This T cell receptor beta chain is from a study of T cell responses to AZD1222 COVID-19 vaccine. Study results and limitations: Among AZD1222 vaccinees, only 5 to 7 were seropositive at baseline. Vaccine-related CD4 TCRs covered spike, predominating at 160-218 and 743-854. Among the donors, most were white British and more were female, and clonal diversity was possibly underestimated.

Method: immunoSEQ multiplex PCR; TCRdb's copy keeps in-frame clones and lacks some. The sample lists about 150,000 clones, 80% to 95% occurring once. About this clone itself: Its antigen is still unknown.

Pooled in the analysis were second doses at about 4 or about 12 weeks. The V and J ends lost 5 bases and 7 bases respectively, with 8 bases between them. Germline V gene lookup returns CDR1 SGHTA and CDR2 FQGNSA. CDR3 length: 12 amino acids. The sample was peripheral blood, taken 28 days after the second AZD1222 dose. The sequence was obtained from an adult who received the AZD1222 COVID-19 vaccine. J is TRBJ2-2 and V is TRBV7-2; no reliable D call. Here the CDR3 DNA reads TGTGCCAGCAGCCCTACCAACGGGGAGCTGTTTTTT. Amino acid sequence: CASSPTNGELFF.